Listed below are T cell receptor beta chains from one sample, sequenced in a study of blood T cell repertoires in COVID-19. Measured with immunoSEQ multiplex PCR; TCRdb has only the in-frame clones, and not every one. The sample lists just over 250,000 clones; around 89% were seen once. Sequencing was performed on peripheral blood. Receptors were obtained from a man aged 55 to 69 who had recovered from COVID-19. Both conserved end residues are part of each CDR3. A D gene is named only where the DNA matches it firmly. Expanded clones get a size class; other rows say once, few or many, or leave the size out.

.	TRBV7-9	TRBJ2-5	TRBD1	CASSTPQGAGETQYF	TGTGCCAGCAGCACGCCCCAGGGGGCGGGAGAGACCCAGTACTTC
.	TRBV3-1/TRBV3-2	TRBJ1-2	.	CASTPAGSAGYGYTF	TGTGCCAGCACACCGGCCGGTAGCGCGGGCTATGGCTACACCTTC
.	TRBV18	TRBJ2-1	TRBD2	CASSPPVLAGVNEQFF	TGTGCCAGCTCACCACCTGTACTAGCGGGGGTCAATGAGCAGTTCTTC
.	TRBV7-7	TRBJ2-5	.	CASSYTGQRETQYF	TGTGCTAGCAGCTACACAGGGCAACGGGAGACCCAGTACTTC
once	TRBV11-3	TRBJ1-1	TRBD1	CASSPSGQGWREAFF	TGTGCCAGCAGCCCCTCGGGACAGGGCTGGAGAGAGGCTTTCTTT
once	TRBV7-8	TRBJ1-2	.	CASSLTGLNYGYTF	TGTGCCAGCAGCTTAACAGGGCTAAACTATGGCTACACCTTC
.	TRBV3-1/TRBV3-2	TRBJ2-7	.	CASSQDQGGLTYEQYF	TGTGCCAGCAGCCAAGATCAGGGGGGCCTAACCTACGAGCAGTACTTC
.	TRBV21-1	TRBJ1-1	.	CASSKVSGQGAGDVNTEAFF	TGTGCCAGCAGCAAAGTCTCGGGACAGGGGGCGGGGGACGTGAACACTGAAGCTTTCTTT
once	TRBV11-2	TRBJ1-1	.	CASSTMGRNTEAFF	TGTGCCAGCAGCACAATGGGCAGGAACACTGAAGCTTTCTTT
many	TRBV15	TRBJ1-4	.	CATSRGPERGVDGEKLFF	TGTGCCACCAGCAGGGGCCCGGAGCGGGGGGTCGATGGCGAAAAACTGTTTTTT
.	TRBV1	TRBJ1-5	.	CTSSPPNSLGGSNQPQHF	TGCACCAGCAGCCCCCCCAACAGCCTGGGGGGTAGCAATCAGCCCCAGCATTTT
.	TRBV6-1	TRBJ1-3	.	CASSEASRFSGNTIYF	TGTGCCAGCAGTGAAGCGTCACGGTTCTCTGGAAACACCATATATTTT
.	TRBV5-5	TRBJ2-2	.	CASRTTGSSNTGELFF	TGTGCCAGCAGGACCACAGGTTCCTCGAACACCGGGGAGCTGTTTTTT
.	TRBV3-1/TRBV3-2	TRBJ2-7	.	CASSQDISATPYEQYF	TGTGCCAGCAGCCAAGATATCAGCGCTACCCCCTACGAGCAGTACTTC
.	TRBV14	TRBJ2-5	TRBD1	CASSQTGGQETQYF	TGTGCCAGCAGCCAGACAGGGGGCCAAGAGACCCAGTACTTC
.	TRBV18	TRBJ2-3	.	CASSPSTDTQYF	TGTGCCAGCTCACCCTCCACAGATACGCAGTATTTT
.	TRBV4-1	TRBJ1-2	.	CASSQDEGRPNYGYTF	TGCGCCAGCAGCCAAGACGAGGGCAGGCCAAACTATGGCTACACCTTC
.	TRBV7-3	TRBJ2-7	TRBD1	CASSLAGGPSYEQYF	TGTGCCAGCAGCCTAGCAGGGGGTCCCTCCTACGAGCAGTACTTC
.	TRBV19	TRBJ1-5	TRBD1	CASSGEYWHRGGQPQHF	TGTGCCAGTAGTGGAGAGTACTGGCACAGGGGCGGCCAGCCCCAGCATTTT
.	TRBV6-6	TRBJ2-1	.	CASSYGLASSYNEQFF	TGTGCCAGCAGTTACGGGCTAGCTAGCTCCTACAATGAGCAGTTCTTC
.	TRBV5-6	TRBJ2-2	.	CASSLYSYTGELFF	TGTGCCAGCAGCTTGTATAGTTACACCGGGGAGCTGTTTTTT
.	TRBV7-9	TRBJ1-2	.	CASSPGGVQPGYTF	TGTGCCAGCAGCCCAGGAGGGGTTCAGCCTGGCTACACCTTC
.	TRBV24-1	TRBJ2-1	TRBD1	CATSDPGQGLGNEQFF	TGTGCCACCAGTGATCCCGGACAGGGGTTAGGAAATGAGCAGTTCTTC
few	TRBV7-6	TRBJ2-1	TRBD2	CASSSGGEQFF	TGTGCCAGCAGCTCGGGGGGTGAGCAGTTCTTC
.	TRBV2	TRBJ1-4	.	CASSRGAFDEKLFF	TGTGCCAGCTCGAGAGGAGCTTTCGATGAAAAACTGTTTTTT
.	TRBV6-2/TRBV6-3	TRBJ2-1	TRBD2	CASSYGGGEQYNEQFF	TGTGCCAGCAGTTACGGGGGGGGTGAGCAGTACAATGAGCAGTTCTTC
few	TRBV3-1/TRBV3-2	TRBJ1-1	TRBD1	CASSPSGTGLANTEAFF	TGTGCCAGCAGCCCTTCCGGGACAGGGCTGGCGAACACTGAAGCTTTCTTT
.	TRBV5-8	TRBJ1-5	.	CASSLGWSGNQPQHF	TGTGCCAGCAGCTTGGGTTGGTCAGGTAATCAGCCCCAGCATTTT
.	TRBV7-9	TRBJ1-4	.	CASSLTPTTELATNEKLFF	TGTGCCAGCAGCTTGACCCCAACCACAGAACTCGCAACTAATGAAAAACTGTTTTTT